Below, 24 T cell receptor beta chains from the same sample are listed, as sequenced in a study of T cell repertoires in cytomegalovirus infection. TCRdb re-called the reads through MiXCR, storing one row per CDR3 protein. The sample gives over 45,000 distinct CDR3 sequences, about a fifth of which show up once; about 55% is in the top ten. No antigen is known for these receptors. The sample was CD8+ T cells from cultured PBMCs, taken from culture after CMV antigen stimulation. The receptors here all came from a human donor in good health (CMV status not recorded). Some clones in this sample may be carry-over from other donors' samples.

The chain links TRBV6-1 to TRBJ2-2; perhaps TRBD1 as D (5 bases). Trimming removed 2 bases at V and 4 bases at J, with 8 bases between. This CDR3 comprises 14 residues. Germline-derived CDR1 and CDR2 are MNHNS and SASEGT. The CDR3: CASSEFRATGELFF. As DNA, the CDR3 is TGTGCCAGCAGTGAATTCAGGGCCACCGGGGAGCTGTTTTTT.

The rearrangement uses TRBV5-4 and TRBJ2-2; D possibly matches TRBD1 or TRBD2 (6 bases each). Trimming pared 5 bases from V and 3 bases from J, leaving 20 bases between. The length of the CDR3 is 17 residues. Per the germline V gene, CDR1 is SGHNT and CDR2 is YYREEE (reference sequence). DNA for the CDR3: TGTGCCAGCAGGTGGGACACCGGGGGTGTTGACACCGGGGAGCTGTTTTTT. Its translation: CASRWDTGGVDTGELFF.

This chain joins TRBV20-1 and TRBJ2-7; 9 bases match TRBD1. Germline loops: CDR1 DFQATT, CDR2 SNEGSKA (reference sequence). The CDR3 covers 14 residues. J gave up 6 bases and V 6 bases, and 12 bases lay outside the gene matches. The CDR3: CSAASGTGWSEQYF. As DNA, the CDR3 is TGCAGTGCCGCATCCGGGACAGGGTGGTCCGAGCAGTACTTC.

This clonotype was seen more than once but under ten times. The chain employs TRBV27 and TRBJ1-5; D might be TRBD1 (5 bases). V dropped 8 bases and J dropped 1 base, with 18 bases sitting between them. The germline CDR1 and CDR2 sequences are MNHEY and SMNVEV (reference sequence). This CDR3 contains 16 residues. The CDR3 sequence is CASQGVGHGSNQPQHF. The CDR3 nucleotides are TGTGCCAGCCAGGGAGTAGGACATGGAAGCAATCAGCCCCAGCATTTT.

At least ten counts were recorded for this clonotype. The genes are TRBV7-2 and TRBJ1-4; TRBD1 agrees at 10 bases. The CDR3 runs to 14 residues. Germline CDR1 and CDR2: SGHTA and FQGNSA. With 5 bases clipped from V and 7 bases from J, the junction kept 4 bases outside the gene matches. DNA for the CDR3: TGTGCCAGCAGCCAGACAGGGGGCCTTGAAAAACTGTTTTTT. Its translation: CASSQTGGLEKLFF.

This clonotype appeared a few times. CDR3 coding DNA: TGTGCCAGCAGTGCCCGGGACAGGGGCGCTGAAGCTTTCTTT. This encodes CASSARDRGAEAFF. V gene TRBV6-1 combines with J gene TRBJ1-1; 10 bases line up with TRBD1. V lost 4 bases and J lost 6; bases outside the gene matches: 5. In germline, CDR1 is MNHNS, CDR2 SASEGT. The CDR3 has 14 amino acids.

Many counts were recorded for this clonotype. The V and J genes are TRBV7-6 and TRBJ1-5, with TRBD1 matching 7 bases. V trimming: 5 bases; J trimming: 5 bases; junction bases outside the gene matches: 6. CDR3 length equals 14 residues. Per the germline V gene, CDR1 is SGHVS and CDR2 is FNYEAQ. CDR3 sequence: CASSPGTDDQPQHF. The CDR3 nucleotides are TGTGCCAGCAGCCCCGGGACAGATGATCAGCCCCAGCATTTT.

There are a few counts of this clonotype. The genes are TRBV28 and TRBJ2-3; 9 bases map to TRBD1. Germline loops: CDR1 MDHEN, CDR2 SYDVKM. The CDR3 has 15 residues. Trimming at V came to 10 bases and at J to 5 bases, leaving 13 bases not matched to a gene. CDR3 sequence reads: CATEPGQGGEDTQYF. CDR3 coding DNA: TGTGCCACCGAACCGGGACAGGGTGGTGAAGATACGCAGTATTTT.

The table lists this clonotype with a few counts. The genes are TRBV6-2 or TRBV6-3 and TRBJ2-7; D is unresolved. V lost 2 bases, J lost 6 bases, and 8 bases lay in between. The CDR3 length is 12 residues. Looked up from germline, CDR1 is MNHEY and CDR2 is SVGEGT. The CDR3 sequence is CASSYPNSEQYF. The CDR3 coding sequence is TGTGCCAGCAGTTACCCCAACAGCGAGCAGTACTTC.

This clonotype was recorded many times. V usage is TRBV7-6 and J usage is TRBJ2-1, with D perhaps TRBD2 (5 bases). CDR1 SGHVS and CDR2 FNYEAQ come from the germline V gene. V was pared by 1 base and J by 7 bases, with 8 bases between. CDR3 length: 13 amino acids. CDR3 bases: TGTGCCAGCAGCTTAGGGAGGCCGAATGAGCAGTTCTTC. It translates to CASSLGRPNEQFF.

The CDR3 coding sequence is TGTGCCAGCAGTTTAGGACAGGGAGACAAAAACATTCAGTACTTC. It codes for CASSLGQGDKNIQYF. The V call is TRBV27, the J call TRBJ2-4; 8 positions match TRBD1. With 2 bases clipped from V and 3 bases from J, the junction kept 3 bases outside the gene matches. CDR1 MNHEY and CDR2 SMNVEV come from the germline V gene (reference sequence). The CDR3 is 15 residues long.

This sequence joins TRBV28 and TRBJ2-2, with TRBD1 matching 9 bases. V lost 6 bases to trimming and J lost 5 bases; unmatched junction nucleotides: 10. CDR3 length: 16 amino acids. Germline values: CDR1 MDHEN, CDR2 SYDVKM. CDR3 coding DNA: TGTGCCAGCAGCACCCAGGACAGGGGAGGAACCGGGGAGCTGTTTTTT. Residues: CASSTQDRGGTGELFF. Using reference TRBV28 and TRBJ2-2 for the parts outside the CDR3, the full variable domain is DVKVTQSSRYLVKRTGEKVFLECVQDMDHENMFWYRQDPGLGLRLIYFSYDVKMKEKGDIPEGYSVSREKKERFSLILESASTNQTSMYLCASSTQDRGGTGELFFGEGSRLTVL.

V is TRBV19 and J is TRBJ2-3, with no clear D. CDR3 length: 17 amino acids. V lost 4 bases to trimming and J lost 2 bases, with 19 bases between them. CDR1 is LNHDA, CDR2 SQIVND, per germline (reference sequence). CDR3 sequence reads: CASSKRARGSYTDTQYF. CDR3 sequence (DNA): TGTGCCAGTAGTAAAAGGGCCCGAGGCTCCTACACAGATACGCAGTATTTT.

This clonotype was seen ten or more times. The chain joins TRBV23-1 to TRBJ2-3; a possible D gene is TRBD2 (5 bases). TRBV23-1 is designated an ORF whose function remains uncertain. Trimming pared 0 bases from V and 3 bases from J, leaving 19 bases between. The CDR3 has 18 amino acids. The DNA for the CDR3 is TGCGCCAGCAGTCAATCCTCCTTCACGAGCGGTGGAACAGATACGCAGTATTTT. As protein: CASSQSSFTSGGTDTQYF.

V gene TRBV18 combines with J gene TRBJ2-4; D gene uncertain. Germline assignment: CDR1 KGHSH and CDR2 LQKENI. Deletions cut 5 bases from V and 1 base from J, with 9 bases between. This CDR3 spans 14 amino acids. CDR3 nucleotides: TGTGCCAGCTCAAGAGGTTCGGCCAAAAACATTCAGTACTTC. Its protein is CASSRGSAKNIQYF. The full variable domain, rest sourced from reference TRBV18 and TRBJ2-4, is NAGVMQNPRHLVRRRGQEARLRCSPMKGHSHVYWYRQLPEEGLKFMVYLQKENIIDESGMPKERFSAEFPKEGPSILRIQQVVRGDSAAYFCASSRGSAKNIQYFGAGTRLSVL.

With respect to this clonotype: Relative to the germline gene, one junction end is altered; a read error may explain this. The chain joins TRBV27 to TRBJ1-2; TRBD1 agrees at 7 bases. Germline V gene lookup returns CDR1 MNHEY and CDR2 SMNVEV (reference sequence). CDR3 length equals 15 residues. This CDR3 reads CARSEDRAVNYGYTF. The CDR3 region has the DNA TGTGCCCGCAGCGAAGACAGGGCGGTAAACTATGGCTACACCTTC.

The sample holds a few counts of this clonotype. The chain couples TRBV30 to TRBJ2-7, with 8 bases lining up with TRBD2. The CDR3 covers 14 residues. V shed 2 bases and J 0 bases; nucleotides not matched to a gene: 3. Germline values: CDR1 GTSNPN, CDR2 SVGIG (reference sequence). The CDR3 DNA follows: TGTGCCTGGAGTCGGGGGGGCAGCTCCTACGAGCAGTACTTC. Translation gives CAWSRGGSSYEQYF.

This clonotype came up many times. J is TRBJ2-7 and V is TRBV29-1; a possible D gene is TRBD1 (6 bases). Trimming removed 8 bases from V and 0 bases from J, with 14 bases in between. CDR1 is SQVTM and CDR2 is ANQGSEA in the germline V gene. The CDR3 is 13 residues long. The CDR3 loop reads CSTTGQGSYEQYF. CDR3 nucleotide sequence: TGCAGCACTACAGGGCAAGGCTCCTACGAGCAGTACTTC.

The table lists this clonotype with a few counts. The chain couples TRBV28 to TRBJ1-4; no clear D gene. Trimming pared 5 bases from V and 2 bases from J, leaving 9 bases between. Germline loops: CDR1 MDHEN, CDR2 SYDVKM. The CDR3 has 14 residues. CDR3 DNA: TGTGCCAGCAGTCCCGGCCTTACTAATGAAAAACTGTTTTTT. As protein: CASSPGLTNEKLFF.

J is TRBJ1-1 and V is TRBV12-3 or TRBV12-4, with TRBD1 matching 8 bases. The CDR3 length is 13 residues. The V gene end was trimmed by 3 bases and the J gene end by 5 bases; junction bases not matched to a gene: 2. The CDR3 sequence: CASSLTGDTEAFF. CDR3 bases: TGTGCCAGCAGTTTGACAGGGGATACTGAAGCTTTCTTT.

To note about this clonotype: The junction departs from germline at one end; a sequencing error may be responsible. The J gene is TRBJ1-5, the V gene TRBV19, with TRBD1 matching 7 bases. CDR1 and CDR2 from the germline V gene are LNHDA and SQIVND (reference sequence). The CDR3 is made up of 16 amino acids. CDR3 protein: CASSIDLDRLNQPQHF. The CDR3 DNA reads TGTGCCAGTAGTATAGATTTGGACAGGCTAAATCAGCCCCAACATTTT.

The gene calls are TRBV19 and TRBJ2-3, with a tentative D call TRBD2 (5 bases). Germline CDR1 reads LNHDA; CDR2 reads SQIVND (reference sequence). The ends were cut back, 6 bases at V and 1 base at J, with 11 bases in the middle. This CDR3 is 14 amino acids long. The CDR3 loop is CASSLGSGTDTQYF. In DNA, the CDR3 is TGTGCCAGTAGCCTAGGGAGCGGCACAGATACGCAGTATTTT. Together with reference TRBV19 and TRBJ2-3, the CDR3 gives the full variable domain: DGGITQSPKYLFRKEGQNVTLSCEQNLNHDAMYWYRQDPGQGLRLIYYSQIVNDFQKGDIAEGYSVSREKKESFPLTVTSAQKNPTAFYLCASSLGSGTDTQYFGPGTRLTVL.

This clonotype was detected only a few times. The V gene is TRBV12-3 or TRBV12-4, the J gene TRBJ1-5, with D unresolved. Trimming removed 8 bases from V and 8 bases from J, with 10 bases in between. The CDR3 is made up of 11 amino acids. As DNA, the CDR3 is TGTGCCAGCGGACTTGGGGAGCCCCAGCATTTT. Translated: CASGLGEPQHF.

The chain links TRBV4-1 to TRBJ2-7, with D tentatively TRBD2 (5 bases). In germline, CDR1 is MGHRA, CDR2 YSYEKL. The CDR3 totals 17 residues. Trimming left V 0 bases short and J 2 bases short, with 17 bases between. The CDR3: CASSQDFSREKPYEQYF. The CDR3 DNA sequence: TGCGCCAGCAGCCAAGATTTTTCGAGGGAGAAACCCTACGAGCAGTACTTC.